Sequencing of this T cell receptor beta chain was carried out in a study of blood T cells in healthy people across ages. It was with a sample-barcoded 5' primer and a J-beta primer mix that a second PCR of roughly 6 to 12 cycles was run. TCRdb re-called the 5' RACE reads through MiXCR, storing one row per CDR3 protein. The sample has around 280,000 distinct CDR3 sequences; 25% to 30% are singletons. This CDR3 is built from 15 residues. From germline, CDR1 is DFQATT and CDR2 SNEGSKA (reference sequence). V lost 2 bases and J 1 base, leaving 12 bases between the germline ends. The J gene is TRBJ2-1, the V gene TRBV20-1; the D is unclear. Material for sequencing was blood. The source of this sequence is a woman aged 70 to 79 in good health. The CDR3, as DNA: TGCAGTGCTAGAAACCCGAGGAGTTCCTACAATGAGCAGTTCTTC. As protein: CSARNPRSSYNEQFF.